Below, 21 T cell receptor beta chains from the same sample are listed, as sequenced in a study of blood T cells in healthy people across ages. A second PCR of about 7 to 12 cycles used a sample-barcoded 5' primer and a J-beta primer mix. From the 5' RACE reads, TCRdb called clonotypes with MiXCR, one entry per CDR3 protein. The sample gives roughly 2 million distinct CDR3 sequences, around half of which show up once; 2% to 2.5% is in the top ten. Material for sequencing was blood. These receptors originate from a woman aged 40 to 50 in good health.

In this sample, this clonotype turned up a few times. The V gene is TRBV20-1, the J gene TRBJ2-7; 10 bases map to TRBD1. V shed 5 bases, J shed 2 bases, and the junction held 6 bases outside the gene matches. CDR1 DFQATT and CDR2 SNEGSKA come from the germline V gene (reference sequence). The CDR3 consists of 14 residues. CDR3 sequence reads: CSAGPGQGTYEQYF. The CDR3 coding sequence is TGCAGTGCTGGACCGGGACAGGGGACCTACGAGCAGTACTTC.

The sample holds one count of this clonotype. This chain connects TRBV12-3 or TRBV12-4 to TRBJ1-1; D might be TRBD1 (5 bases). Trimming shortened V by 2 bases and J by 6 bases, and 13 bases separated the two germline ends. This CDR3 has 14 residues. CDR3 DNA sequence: TGTGCCAGCAGTTTATGGGGCAGGGTGTCTGAAGCTTTCTTT. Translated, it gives CASSLWGRVSEAFF.

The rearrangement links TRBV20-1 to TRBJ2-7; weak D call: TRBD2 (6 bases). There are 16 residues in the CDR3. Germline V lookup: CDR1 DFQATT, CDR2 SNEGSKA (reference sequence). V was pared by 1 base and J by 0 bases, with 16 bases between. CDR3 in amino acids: CSARALGAGVSYEQYF. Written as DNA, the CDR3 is TGCAGTGCTAGAGCTCTGGGAGCGGGCGTCTCCTACGAGCAGTACTTC.

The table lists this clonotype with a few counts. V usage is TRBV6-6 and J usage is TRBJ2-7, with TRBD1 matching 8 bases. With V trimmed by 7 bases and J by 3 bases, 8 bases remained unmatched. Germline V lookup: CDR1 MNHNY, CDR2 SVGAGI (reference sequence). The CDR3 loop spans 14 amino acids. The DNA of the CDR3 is TGTGCCAGCACTCTCCGGGACAGGCTCTACGAGCAGTACTTC. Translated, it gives CASTLRDRLYEQYF.

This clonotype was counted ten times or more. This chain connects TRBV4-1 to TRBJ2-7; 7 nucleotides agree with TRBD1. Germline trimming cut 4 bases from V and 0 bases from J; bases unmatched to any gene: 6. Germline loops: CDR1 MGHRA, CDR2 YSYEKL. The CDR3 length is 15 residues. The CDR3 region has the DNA TGCGCCAGCAGCCCAGGGACAGCGAGCTCCTACGAGCAGTACTTC. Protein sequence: CASSPGTASSYEQYF.

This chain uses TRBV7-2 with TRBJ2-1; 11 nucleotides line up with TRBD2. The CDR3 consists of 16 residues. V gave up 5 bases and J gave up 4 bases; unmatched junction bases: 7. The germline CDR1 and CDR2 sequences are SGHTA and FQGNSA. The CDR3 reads CASSPIAGGLYNEQFF. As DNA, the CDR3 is TGTGCCAGCAGCCCGATAGCGGGGGGGCTTTACAATGAGCAGTTCTTC.

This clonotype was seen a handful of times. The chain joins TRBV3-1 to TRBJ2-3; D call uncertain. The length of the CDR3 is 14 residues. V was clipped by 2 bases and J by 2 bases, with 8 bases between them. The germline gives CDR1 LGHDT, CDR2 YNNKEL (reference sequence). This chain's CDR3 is CASSQKLDTDTQYF. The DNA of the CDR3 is TGTGCCAGCAGCCAAAAACTTGACACAGATACGCAGTATTTT.

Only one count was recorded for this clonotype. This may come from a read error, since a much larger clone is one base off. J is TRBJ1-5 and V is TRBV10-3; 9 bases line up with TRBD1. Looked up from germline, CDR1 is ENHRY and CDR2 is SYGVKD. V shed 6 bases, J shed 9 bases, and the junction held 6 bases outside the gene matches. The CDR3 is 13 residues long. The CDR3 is CAISTGGRPPQHF. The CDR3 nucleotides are TGTGCCATCAGCACAGGGGGCCGCCCGCCCCAGCATTTT.

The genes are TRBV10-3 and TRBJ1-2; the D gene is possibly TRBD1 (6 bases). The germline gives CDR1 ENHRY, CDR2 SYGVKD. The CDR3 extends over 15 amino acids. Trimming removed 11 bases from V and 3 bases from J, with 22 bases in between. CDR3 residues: CAPRTGPELYYGYTF. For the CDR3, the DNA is TGTGCCCCCCGCACAGGGCCCGAACTCTACTATGGCTACACCTTC.

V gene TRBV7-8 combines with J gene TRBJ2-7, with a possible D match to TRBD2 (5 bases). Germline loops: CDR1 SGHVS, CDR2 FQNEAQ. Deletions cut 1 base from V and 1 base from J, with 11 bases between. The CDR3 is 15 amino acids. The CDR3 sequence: CASSLGFGGSYEQYF. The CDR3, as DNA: TGTGCCAGCAGCTTAGGGTTTGGAGGATCCTACGAGCAGTACTTC.

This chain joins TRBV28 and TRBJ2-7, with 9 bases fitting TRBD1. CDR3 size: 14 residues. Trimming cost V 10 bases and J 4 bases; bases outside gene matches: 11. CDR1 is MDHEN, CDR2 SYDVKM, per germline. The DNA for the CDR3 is TGTGCCATTTCCCACAGGGGGCAGTTTTACGAGCAGTACTTC. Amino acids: CAISHRGQFYEQYF. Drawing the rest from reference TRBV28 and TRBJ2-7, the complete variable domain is DVKVTQSSRYLVKRTGEKVFLECVQDMDHENMFWYRQDPGLGLRLIYFSYDVKMKEKGDIPEGYSVSREKKERFSLILESASTNQTSMYLCAISHRGQFYEQYFGPGTRLTVT.

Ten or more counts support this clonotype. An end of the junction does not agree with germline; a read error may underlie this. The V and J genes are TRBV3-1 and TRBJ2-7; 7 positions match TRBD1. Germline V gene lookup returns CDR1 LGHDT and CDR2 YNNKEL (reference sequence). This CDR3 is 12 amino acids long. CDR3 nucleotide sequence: TGCGCCAGCAGCCAAGGGGGCGGCGAGCAGTACTTC. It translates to CASSQGGGEQYF.

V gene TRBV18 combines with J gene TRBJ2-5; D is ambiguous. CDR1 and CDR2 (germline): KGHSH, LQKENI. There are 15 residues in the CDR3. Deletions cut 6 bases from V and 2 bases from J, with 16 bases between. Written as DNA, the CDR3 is TGTGCCAGCTCGGGTCGGCACTCCCAACAAGAGACCCAGTACTTC. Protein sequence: CASSGRHSQQETQYF.

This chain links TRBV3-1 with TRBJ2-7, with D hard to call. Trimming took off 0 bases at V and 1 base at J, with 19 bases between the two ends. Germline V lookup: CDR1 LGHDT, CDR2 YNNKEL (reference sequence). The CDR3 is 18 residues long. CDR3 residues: CASSQERATRTISYEQYF. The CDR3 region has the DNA TGTGCCAGCAGCCAAGAACGGGCTACCCGAACGATTTCCTACGAGCAGTACTTC.

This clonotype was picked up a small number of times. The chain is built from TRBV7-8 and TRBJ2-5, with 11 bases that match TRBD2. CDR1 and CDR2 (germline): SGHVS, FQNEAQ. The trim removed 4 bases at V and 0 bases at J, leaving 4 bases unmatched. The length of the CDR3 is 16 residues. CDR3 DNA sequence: TGTGCCAGCAGCTCCCGGACTAGCGGGTACCAAGAGACCCAGTACTTC. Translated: CASSSRTSGYQETQYF.

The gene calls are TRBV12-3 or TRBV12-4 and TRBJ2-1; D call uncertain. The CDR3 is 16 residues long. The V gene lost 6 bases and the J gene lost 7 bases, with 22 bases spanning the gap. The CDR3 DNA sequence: TGTGCCAGCAGCCCCAACGTCCCTAGGGTTGTAAATGAGCAGTTCTTC. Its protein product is CASSPNVPRVVNEQFF.

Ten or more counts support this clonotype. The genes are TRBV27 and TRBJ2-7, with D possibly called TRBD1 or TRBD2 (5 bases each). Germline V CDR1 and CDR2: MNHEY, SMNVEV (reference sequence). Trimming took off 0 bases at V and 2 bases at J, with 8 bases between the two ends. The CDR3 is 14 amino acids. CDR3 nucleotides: TGTGCCAGCAGTTTATCGAGGGGCCCCTACGAGCAGTACTTC. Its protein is CASSLSRGPYEQYF.

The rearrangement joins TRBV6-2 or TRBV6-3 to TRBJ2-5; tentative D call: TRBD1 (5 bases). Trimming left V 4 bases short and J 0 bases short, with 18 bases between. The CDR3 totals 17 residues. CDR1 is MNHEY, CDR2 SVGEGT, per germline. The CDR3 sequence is CASSSYPSAGHQETQYF. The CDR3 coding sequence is TGTGCCAGCAGTTCATACCCCTCGGCAGGGCACCAAGAGACCCAGTACTTC.

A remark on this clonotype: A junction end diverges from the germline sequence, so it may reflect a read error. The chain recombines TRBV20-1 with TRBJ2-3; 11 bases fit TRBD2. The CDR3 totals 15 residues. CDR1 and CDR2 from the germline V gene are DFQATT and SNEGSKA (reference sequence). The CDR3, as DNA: TGCGGTGCTTCACAGACTAGCGGGGGCACAGATACGCAGTATTTT. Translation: CGASQTSGGTDTQYF.

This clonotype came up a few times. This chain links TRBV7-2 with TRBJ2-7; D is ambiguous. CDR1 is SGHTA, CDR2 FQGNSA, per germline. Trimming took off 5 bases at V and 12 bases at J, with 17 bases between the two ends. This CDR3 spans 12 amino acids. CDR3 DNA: TGTGCCAGCAGCCTCCCTCTTGGGTATTCGTACTTC. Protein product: CASSLPLGYSYF.

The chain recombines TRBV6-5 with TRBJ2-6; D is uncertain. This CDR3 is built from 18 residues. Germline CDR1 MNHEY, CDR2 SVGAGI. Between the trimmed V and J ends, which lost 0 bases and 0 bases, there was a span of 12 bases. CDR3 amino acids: CASSYSRGQSSGANVLTF. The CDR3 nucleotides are TGTGCCAGCAGTTACTCGCGAGGTCAAAGCTCTGGGGCCAACGTCCTGACTTTC.